This TCR beta chain comes out of a study of blood T cell repertoires in COVID-19. V lost 2 bases, J lost 3 bases, and 13 bases lay in between. CDR1 and CDR2 (germline): SEHNR, FQNEAQ (reference sequence). The CDR3 runs to 15 residues. Data came from immunoSEQ multiplex PCR; TCRdb stores just in-frame clones and leaves some out. This repertoire shows 200,000 to 250,000 clones, 90% found once; its top ten account for more than 12%. Sequences were obtained from PBMCs or T cells enriched from blood (not recorded which). This chain joins TRBV7-9 and TRBJ1-2; D uncertain. The sequence was obtained from a man aged 30 to 39 who had been exposed to COVID-19. In nucleotides, the CDR3 is TGTGCCAGCAGCTTAACCCAAGGAGGGTACTATGGCTACACCTTC. It yields the protein CASSLTQGGYYGYTF.